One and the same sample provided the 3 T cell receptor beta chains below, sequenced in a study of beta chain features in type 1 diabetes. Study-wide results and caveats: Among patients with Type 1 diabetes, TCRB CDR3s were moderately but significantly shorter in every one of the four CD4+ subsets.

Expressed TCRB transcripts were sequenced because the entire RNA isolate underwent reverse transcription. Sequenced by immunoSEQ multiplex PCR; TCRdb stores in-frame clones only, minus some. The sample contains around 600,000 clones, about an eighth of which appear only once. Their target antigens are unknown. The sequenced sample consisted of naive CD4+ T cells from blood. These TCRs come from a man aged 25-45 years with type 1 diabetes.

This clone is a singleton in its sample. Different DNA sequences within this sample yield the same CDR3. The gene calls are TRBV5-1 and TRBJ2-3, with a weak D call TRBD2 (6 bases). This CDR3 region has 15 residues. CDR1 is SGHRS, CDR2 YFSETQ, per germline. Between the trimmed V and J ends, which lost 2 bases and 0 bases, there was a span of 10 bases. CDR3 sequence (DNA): TGCGCCAGCAGCTTACGGGACTCGAGCACAGATACGCAGTATTTT. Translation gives CASSLRDSSTDTQYF.

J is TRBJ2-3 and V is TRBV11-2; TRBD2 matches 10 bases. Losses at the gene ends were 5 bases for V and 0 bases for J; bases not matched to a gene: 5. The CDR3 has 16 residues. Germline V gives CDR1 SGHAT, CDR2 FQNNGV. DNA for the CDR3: TGTGCCAGCAGCGTCGGACTAGCGGAGAGCACAGATACGCAGTATTTT. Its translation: CASSVGLAESTDTQYF.

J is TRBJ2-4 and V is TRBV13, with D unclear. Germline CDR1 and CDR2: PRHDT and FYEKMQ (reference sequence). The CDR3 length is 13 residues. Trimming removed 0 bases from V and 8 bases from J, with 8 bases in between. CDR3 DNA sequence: TGTGCCAGCAGCTTAGGCCGGACGGACATTCAGTACTTC. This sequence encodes CASSLGRTDIQYF. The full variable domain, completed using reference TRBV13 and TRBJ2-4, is AAGVIQSPRHLIKEKRETATLKCYPIPRHDTVYWYQQGPGQDPQFLISFYEKMQSDKGSIPDRFSAQQFSDYHSELNMSSLELGDSALYFCASSLGRTDIQYFGAGTRLSVL.